This T cell receptor beta chain was identified in a study of cytomegalovirus exposure and HLA in healthy donors. Not recorded for this donor was the CMV serostatus. Regarding the study as a whole: Prediction of most subjects' HLA-A and HLA-B alleles by TCR beta sequences was reportedly accurate. Common viral pathogens were later found to be apparently linked to several of the most significant clusters. The authors enumerated 150 to 200 TCR beta chains as linked to cytomegalovirus.

The CDR3 consists of 14 residues. CDR1 SGHDT and CDR2 YYEEEE come from the germline V gene. V shed 1 base and J shed 9 bases, with 14 bases lying between them. The PCR was carried out with 60 Vbeta primers and 13 Jbeta primers. The data were produced by immunoSEQ multiplex PCR, yet TCRdb's version contains in-frame clones alone and is incomplete. The sample lists about 70,000 clones, around 70% occurring once. In its sample, this clone was seen a few times. Its antigen is undetermined. This rearrangement joins TRBV5-6 to TRBJ2-1, with D possibly being TRBD1 (5 bases). The clonotype originates from a human donor in good health. Sequenced material: PBMCs. The DNA of the CDR3 is TGTGCCAGCAGCTTGAACCGCGGCCAGGGTGAGCAGTTCTTC. Protein: CASSLNRGQGEQFF. Full variable domain (rest looked up from reference TRBV5-6 and TRBJ2-1): DAGVTQSPTHLIKTRGQQVTLRCSPKSGHDTVSWYQQALGQGPQFIFQYYEEEERQRGNFPDRFSGHQFPNYSSELNVNALLLGDSALYLCASSLNRGQGEQFFGPGTRLTVL.